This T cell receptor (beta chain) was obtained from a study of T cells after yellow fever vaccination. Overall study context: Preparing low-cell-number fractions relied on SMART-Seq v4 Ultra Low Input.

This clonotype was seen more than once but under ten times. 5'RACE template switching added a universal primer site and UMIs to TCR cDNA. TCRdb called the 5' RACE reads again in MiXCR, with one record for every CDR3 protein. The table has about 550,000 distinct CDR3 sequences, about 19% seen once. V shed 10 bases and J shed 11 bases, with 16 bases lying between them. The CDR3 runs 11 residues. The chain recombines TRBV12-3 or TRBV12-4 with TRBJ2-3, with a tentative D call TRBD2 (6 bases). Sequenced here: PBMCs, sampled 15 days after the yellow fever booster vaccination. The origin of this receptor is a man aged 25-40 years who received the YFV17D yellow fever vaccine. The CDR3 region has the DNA TGTGCCACCTGGGGGGACGGGAAGCAGTATTTT. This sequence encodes CATWGDGKQYF.